These T cell receptor beta chains were read from a single sample in a study of T-cell memory formation after mild COVID-19. TCRdb analysed the 5' RACE reads with MiXCR anew, one entry per CDR3 protein. The data show fewer than 650,000 distinct CDR3 sequences, with around a sixth seen just once and roughly 8.2% held by the top ten. Sequencing was done on a sample of PBMCs or a T cell subset sorted from them (not recorded which). Receptors originate from an adult woman who had mild COVID-19 (a few samples of this study predate the infection). Cell type and time point are not known. The CDR3 runs from the conserved cysteine through the conserved F or W. A D gene is named only where the DNA matches it firmly. Size tells how often a clone was seen (once, few, many) or the class of an expanded clone, and some rows leave it out.

abundance,d_gene,j_gene,v_gene,CDR3nt,CDR3aa
-,-,TRBJ2-2,TRBV11-2,TGTGCCAGCAGGCTAATCCGGGACATTAACACCGGGGAGCTGTTTTTT,CASRLIRDINTGELFF
-,TRBD2,TRBJ2-1,TRBV7-8,TGTGCCAGCAGCTTCGGACTAGCGGGAGCTGGCAATGAGCAGTTCTTC,CASSFGLAGAGNEQFF
-,TRBD2,TRBJ2-1,TRBV3-1,TGTGCCAGCAGCCAATGGATGACCGGGACTAGCAGTGACAATGAGCAGTTCTTC,CASSQWMTGTSSDNEQFF
few,-,TRBJ1-2,TRBV4-3,TGCGCCAGCAGCCAAGAGTATAACTATGGCTACACCTTC,CASSQEYNYGYTF
few,-,TRBJ2-2,TRBV7-3,TGTGCCAGCGGTCGGCCCGACACCGGGGAGCTGTTTTTT,CASGRPDTGELFF
-,-,TRBJ2-5,TRBV10-3,TGTGCCATCAGTGGGGCAGATCAAGAGACCCAGTACTTC,CAISGADQETQYF
few,TRBD2,TRBJ2-1,TRBV6-2/TRBV6-3,TGTGCCAGCAGCTCACCCGGGACTAGCGGGACAAAGCAGTTCTTC,CASSSPGTSGTKQFF
few,TRBD1,TRBJ1-1,TRBV5-5,TGTGCCAGCAGCGTCGGACAGGGGAGGTCTGAAGCTTTCTTT,CASSVGQGRSEAFF
few,-,TRBJ1-1,TRBV7-9,TGTGCCAGCAGCTCTCCCCGGCCGGGCCCGAACACTGAAGCTTTCTTT,CASSSPRPGPNTEAFF
many,-,TRBJ2-2,TRBV5-5,TGTGCCAGCAGCTTGGGCCCGGAGCTGTTTTTT,CASSLGPELFF
few,-,TRBJ2-5,TRBV5-1,TGCGCCAGACGGGTCCCCGGAGAGACCCAGTACTTC,CARRVPGETQYF
few,-,TRBJ2-7,TRBV6-2/TRBV6-3,TGTGCCAGCAGGGAACAGGGTGAAGGCGAGCAGTACTTC,CASREQGEGEQYF
-,-,TRBJ1-2,TRBV6-6,TGTGCCAGCATGCAGGGCCGAGGCTATGGCTACACCTTC,CASMQGRGYGYTF
-,TRBD1,TRBJ1-1,TRBV20-1,TGCAGTGCTTGGACAGGGAACACTGAAGCTTTCTTT,CSAWTGNTEAFF
-,TRBD1,TRBJ2-7,TRBV5-4,TGTGCCAGCAGCGGGCCGGGACAGGGGGCCTACGAGCAGTACTTC,CASSGPGQGAYEQYF
-,-,TRBJ1-4,TRBV20-1,TGCAGTGCTAGAGATGGGGTCTGGGAAAAACTGTTTTTT,CSARDGVWEKLFF
few,-,TRBJ1-1,TRBV7-9,TGTGCCAGCAGCGCCGGGTCACCGAACACTGAAGCTTTCTTT,CASSAGSPNTEAFF
-,TRBD1,TRBJ1-1,TRBV7-2,TGTGCCAGCAGCTCGGGACAGGCCGGAAACTTGAACACTGAAGCTTTCTTT,CASSSGQAGNLNTEAFF
few,-,TRBJ1-1,TRBV7-9,TGTGCCAGCAGCTTAGCGGTGGCAAAAGCTTTCTTT,CASSLAVAKAFF
few,-,TRBJ1-2,TRBV7-2,TGTGCCAGCAGCTTAGACAGGGCGGTGGACTATGGCTACACCTTC,CASSLDRAVDYGYTF
-,-,TRBJ2-1,TRBV12-3/TRBV12-4,TGTGCCAGCAGCCCTACCCTTGTAGGCTCCTACAATGAGCAGTTCTTC,CASSPTLVGSYNEQFF
few,-,TRBJ2-2,TRBV5-1,TGCGCCAGCAGCTTGGAGCTAGCCGGGGAGCTGTTTTTT,CASSLELAGELFF
once,-,TRBJ1-2,TRBV7-9,TGTGCCAGCAGCTTAGAGACAGCCGGTGGCTACACCTTC,CASSLETAGGYTF
-,TRBD1,TRBJ2-7,TRBV19,TGTGCCAGTAGTTTACACGGGACAGGCGGCTACGAGCAGTACTTC,CASSLHGTGGYEQYF
few,TRBD2,TRBJ2-5,TRBV12-3/TRBV12-4,TGTGCCAGCAGTTGGGCTAGCGGGGTGCAAGAGACCCAGTACTTC,CASSWASGVQETQYF
few,TRBD1,TRBJ2-7,TRBV5-1,TGCGCCAGCAGCTCCGACCTGGGACAGGACAGCTCCTACGAGCAGTACTTC,CASSSDLGQDSSYEQYF
-,TRBD2,TRBJ2-1,TRBV20-1,TGCAGTGCAAGTCGAGAGGCGGGGGGTTTTGAAGAGCAGTTCTTC,CSASREAGGFEEQFF
few,-,TRBJ1-1,TRBV4-1,TGCGCCAGCAGCCAAGATGCGGTGAGTGGGACTGAAGCTTTCTTT,CASSQDAVSGTEAFF
-,-,TRBJ2-1,TRBV10-3,TGTGCCATCAGCTCGGGTCTCGGGAATGAGCAGTTCTTC,CAISSGLGNEQFF
-,TRBD1,TRBJ2-7,TRBV9,TGTGCCAGCAGCGCGCGCGACAGGGTCTACGAGCAGTACTTC,CASSARDRVYEQYF
-,TRBD1,TRBJ2-7,TRBV2,TGTGCCAGCACCCTCCGAGACAGGGGGCTCTACGAGCAGTACTTC,CASTLRDRGLYEQYF
-,-,TRBJ2-7,TRBV20-1,TGCAGTGCTAGTGACAACACCCCCTACGAGCAGTACTTC,CSASDNTPYEQYF
few,TRBD2,TRBJ2-1,TRBV24-1,TGTGCCACCAGTGATTTGAGGGCGGGAGAGTACAATGAGCAGTTCTTC,CATSDLRAGEYNEQFF
-,TRBD1,TRBJ1-4,TRBV29-1,TGCAGCGTTGTTTATCCGGGACAGGGGGATGAAAAACTGTTTTTT,CSVVYPGQGDEKLFF
few,TRBD2,TRBJ2-1,TRBV28,TGTGCCAGCAGTGCCGTTGGGGGGGTCTATGAGCAGTTCTTC,CASSAVGGVYEQFF
-,TRBD1,TRBJ2-3,TRBV20-1,TGCAGTGCTAGAGATAACGAGGGGGCCCTACCCACAGATACGCAGTATTTT,CSARDNEGALPTDTQYF
-,-,TRBJ2-3,TRBV29-1,TGCAGCGGGGAGACAGATACGCAGTATTTT,CSGETDTQYF
many,-,TRBJ2-3,TRBV7-3,TGTGCCAGCAGCCTAACCCCTCAGGGAAACACAGATACGCAGTATTTT,CASSLTPQGNTDTQYF
few,-,TRBJ1-1,TRBV20-1,TGCAGTGCTAGAGACGCGGGGGCTTTCTTT,CSARDAGAFF
-,-,TRBJ1-1,TRBV29-1,TGCAGCGTTGAGAAAGCTTTCTTT,CSVEKAFF
few,TRBD1,TRBJ2-5,TRBV29-1,TGCAGCGTTGAAGGGGACAGGGCTAAAGAGACCCAGTACTTC,CSVEGDRAKETQYF
-,-,TRBJ2-7,TRBV7-6,TGTGCCAGCAGCTTAGAAGGCACAAGGAGCAACTACGAGCAGTACTTC,CASSLEGTRSNYEQYF
few,-,TRBJ2-7,TRBV7-7,TGTGCCAGCAGCTTTGGGATGACATACGAGCAGTACTTC,CASSFGMTYEQYF
-,-,TRBJ1-4,TRBV6-1,TGTGCCAGCAGTGAATGGAAGTCGGGTTATTTCACTAATGAAAAACTGTTTTTT,CASSEWKSGYFTNEKLFF
-,-,TRBJ2-1,TRBV3-1,TGTGCCAGCAGCCCGACCAACCAACGCCGTGAGCAGTTCTTC,CASSPTNQRREQFF
few,-,TRBJ1-5,TRBV3-1,TGTGCCAGCAGCCAACAGGGAAATCAGCCCCAGCATTTT,CASSQQGNQPQHF
-,TRBD1,TRBJ2-7,TRBV5-6,TGTGCCAGCAGCCGGACAGGGAGCTACTACGAGCAGTACTTC,CASSRTGSYYEQYF
few,TRBD2,TRBJ2-7,TRBV20-1,TGCAGTGCCATTCCTAGCGGGGAAATCTACGAGCAGTACTTC,CSAIPSGEIYEQYF
few,-,TRBJ2-6,TRBV7-9,TGTGCCAGCAGCTTAACTGTTCTGGGGGCCAACGTCCTGACTTTC,CASSLTVLGANVLTF
-,-,TRBJ1-1,TRBV6-5,TGTGCCAGCAGTCCAGACAGGATCATGAACACTGAAGCTTTCTTT,CASSPDRIMNTEAFF
-,-,TRBJ1-5,TRBV6-6,TGTGCCAGCAGCGGGACAATAAATCAGCCCCAGCATTTT,CASSGTINQPQHF
-,-,TRBJ2-7,TRBV6-5,TGTGCCAGCAGCCGCTCGTGGCTCGAGCAGTACTTC,CASSRSWLEQYF
few,-,TRBJ1-6,TRBV12-3/TRBV12-4,TGTGCCAGCAGTTTAGGGGGTGATAATTCACCCCTCCACTTT,CASSLGGDNSPLHF
few,-,TRBJ1-3,TRBV7-9,TGTGCCAGCAGCTTTAGCATCTCTGGAAACACCATATATTTT,CASSFSISGNTIYF
few,-,TRBJ1-4,TRBV7-2,TGTGCCAGCAGCCCGGGGCGGTGGAATGAAAAACTGTTTTTT,CASSPGRWNEKLFF